This TCR beta chain is drawn from a study of T cell repertoires in cytomegalovirus infection. Study-level background: It can be stated that public TCR beta signatures indicated CMV infection as well as a matching HLA type. General observations from the study: The ex vivo response was dominated by HLA-C-restricted CMV-specific TCR beta clonotypes.

TCRdb independently ran MiXCR on the reads; one entry per CDR3 protein. The sample has about 190,000 distinct CDR3 sequences; 8.5% to 10% are singletons. V was clipped by 6 bases and J by 3 bases, with 14 bases between them. CDR3 length: 14 amino acids. Germline CDR1 is MDHEN and CDR2 is SYDVKM. In this sample, this clonotype turned up many times. The antigen is unknown. The clonotype comes from a human donor in good health (CMV status not recorded). Some clones in this sample may be carry-over from other donors' samples. The material sequenced was PBMCs. The V and J genes are TRBV28 and TRBJ1-1; perhaps TRBD1 as D (5 bases). CDR3 DNA sequence: TGTGCCAGCAGGGCCGTTCGGGGCCACACTGAAGCTTTCTTT. It codes for CASRAVRGHTEAFF.